These 21 T cell receptor beta chains came from one sample sequenced in a study of shared clonotypes between healthy human individuals. Clones were read by immunoSEQ multiplex PCR, and TCRdb kept only the in-frame ones, dropping some. Of around 1 million clones listed, 76% are singletons. The sequencing input was memory CD4+ T cells sorted from blood. Subset indicated: CD45RA-negative fraction. These receptors originate from a man between 18 and 29 years old in good health.

This chain connects TRBV18 to TRBJ2-7; no definite D call. Per the germline V gene, CDR1 is KGHSH and CDR2 is LQKENI. Trimming cost V 6 bases and J 5 bases, with 11 bases left between them. The CDR3 sequence is 12 residues long. The CDR3: CASSPDVDEQYF. The CDR3 DNA reads TGTGCCAGCTCCCCCGACGTAGACGAGCAGTACTTC.

This clone was recorded a few times. The chain is built from TRBV21-1 and TRBJ2-3; whether TRBD1, the table's D call, matches the DNA was not checked. TRBV21-1 is flagged as a pseudogene. This CDR3 region has 13 residues. The CDR3 nucleotides read TGTGCCAGCAGCGCGCTACAGGGCGGGACGCAGTATTTT. Its protein product is CASSALQGGTQYF.

Details on this clone: In the same sample, other DNA sequences code for this CDR3. This chain joins TRBV11-2 and TRBJ2-3; TRBD2 aligns across 7 bases. The trim removed 3 bases at V and 3 bases at J, leaving 3 bases unmatched. Per the germline V gene, CDR1 is SGHAT and CDR2 is FQNNGV. The CDR3 length is 14 residues. CDR3 sequence reads: CASSFASGTDTQYF. The CDR3 DNA reads TGTGCCAGCAGCTTTGCTAGCGGAACAGATACGCAGTATTTT.

The chain is built from TRBV30 and TRBJ2-5, with 11 bases that match TRBD1. Near its end, the DNA agrees better with TRBJ2-7, so the J call may be wrong. The CDR3 extends over 12 amino acids. CDR1 is GTSNPN, CDR2 SVGIG, per germline (reference sequence). CDR3 in amino acids: CARTGGTYEQYF. The CDR3 DNA is TGTGCCAGGACAGGGGGCACGTACGAGCAGTACTTC.

V gene TRBV5-1 combines with J gene TRBJ1-2; 9 positions agree with TRBD1. The CDR3 loop spans 14 amino acids. V shed 4 bases and J 1 base; nucleotides not matched to a gene: 2. CDR1 is SGHRS and CDR2 is YFSETQ in the germline V gene. As DNA, the CDR3 is TGCGCCAGCAGCGACAGGGGGAGTAACTATGGCTACACCTTC. Translating it yields CASSDRGSNYGYTF.

This clone appeared once. The chain uses TRBV7-9 and TRBJ2-2; maybe TRBD2 (5 bases). The germline V gene has CDR1 SEHNR and CDR2 FQNEAQ (reference sequence). This CDR3 region has 14 residues. Trimming took off 1 base at V and 4 bases at J, with 7 bases between the two ends. In nucleotides, the CDR3 is TGTGCCAGCAGCTTAGATGGAGGCACCGGGGAGCTGTTTTTT. Amino acids: CASSLDGGTGELFF.

CDR3 region: CSAAPSSTDTQYF. The DNA for the CDR3 is TGCAGCGCCGCCCCCAGTAGCACAGATACGCAGTATTTT. This chain connects TRBV29-1 to TRBJ2-3, with no clear D. Germline V gene sequence: CDR1 SQVTM, CDR2 ANQGSEA. This CDR3 is built from 13 residues. Trimming took off 7 bases at V and 0 bases at J, with 11 bases between the two ends.

J is TRBJ2-5 and V is TRBV6-6; D is unresolved. V was trimmed by 0 bases and J by 4 bases, leaving 12 bases between them. The CDR3 runs 15 residues. CDR1 and CDR2 from the germline V gene are MNHNY and SVGAGI (reference sequence). The CDR3 protein is CASSYSAVGLETQYF. The CDR3 DNA follows: TGTGCCAGCAGTTACTCGGCGGTAGGGTTAGAGACCCAGTACTTC.

This chain links TRBV9 with TRBJ2-7; D is possibly TRBD1 or TRBD2 (5 bases each). CDR3 length: 15 amino acids. The germline V and J ends were trimmed by 4 bases and 0 bases, with 14 bases remaining between them. The germline CDR1 and CDR2 sequences are SGDLS and YYNGEE. CDR3 protein: CASSSEGTRSYEQYF. The DNA of the CDR3 is TGTGCCAGCAGCTCCGAGGGGACCCGCTCCTACGAGCAGTACTTC.

This clone has more than one count but fewer than ten. The chain combines TRBV28 with TRBJ2-3; D may be TRBD1 (5 bases). V gave up 3 bases and J gave up 0 bases, with 10 bases separating them. Germline V CDR1 and CDR2: MDHEN, SYDVKM. This CDR3 region has 15 residues. CDR3 amino acids: CASSFSWGSTDTQYF. The CDR3 DNA is TGTGCCAGCAGTTTCTCCTGGGGCAGCACAGATACGCAGTATTTT.

The rearrangement joins TRBV9 to TRBJ1-1; unclear D gene. V was trimmed by 1 base and J by 0 bases, leaving 4 bases between them. The CDR3 length is 13 residues. Looked up from germline, CDR1 is SGDLS and CDR2 is YYNGEE. CDR3: CASSVHMNTEAFF. Here the CDR3 DNA reads TGTGCCAGCAGCGTACATATGAACACTGAAGCTTTCTTT.

The chain joins TRBV2 to TRBJ1-2; no firm D call. CDR3 length: 15 amino acids. V gave up 8 bases and J gave up 2 bases, with 18 bases separating them. Germline CDR1 SNHLY, CDR2 FYNNEI. The CDR3 DNA reads as TGTGCCAGCTCGACCGGATGGGCCGGGAACTATGGCTACACCTTC. It codes for CASSTGWAGNYGYTF.

In the case of this clone: A much larger clone differs from this one at a single base, so this may be a read error. Different DNA sequences within this sample yield the same CDR3. The chain has TRBV30 and TRBJ1-1; D is undetermined. Trimming pared 1 base from V and 3 bases from J, leaving 0 bases between. CDR1 is GTSNPN, CDR2 SVGIG, per germline (reference sequence). The CDR3 consists of 10 residues. The CDR3 nucleotides are TGTGCCTGGAGTGACACTGAAGCTTTCTTT. Its protein product is CAWSDTEAFF. Using reference TRBV30 and TRBJ1-1 for the parts outside the CDR3, the full variable domain is SQTIHQWPATLVQPVGSPLSLECTVEGTSNPNLYWYRQAAGRGLQLLFYSVGIGQISSEVPQNLSASRPQDRQFILSSKKLLLSDSGFYLCAWSDTEAFFGQGTRLTVV.

This clone was counted a few times. The chain's CDR3 is CASSHKGTEAFF. DNA of the CDR3: TGTGCCAGCAGTCATAAGGGGACTGAAGCTTTCTTT. This sequence joins TRBV25-1 and TRBJ1-1; a possible D gene is TRBD1 (5 bases). V lost 5 bases and J lost 5, with 9 bases in between. Germline values: CDR1 MGHDK, CDR2 SYGVNS. The CDR3 runs to 12 residues.

This clone was counted a few times. The chain joins TRBV28 to TRBJ2-7, with 8 bases fitting TRBD2. Per the germline V gene, CDR1 is MDHEN and CDR2 is SYDVKM. The CDR3 length is 15 residues. After removal of 3 bases from V and 5 bases from J, the junction contained 9 bases not matched to a gene. CDR3 coding DNA: TGTGCCAGCAGTTTTGTAGGGGCAGCGGGGGACGAGCAGTACTTC. This sequence encodes CASSFVGAAGDEQYF. Supplemented by reference TRBV28 and TRBJ2-7, the full variable domain reads DVKVTQSSRYLVKRTGEKVFLECVQDMDHENMFWYRQDPGLGLRLIYFSYDVKMKEKGDIPEGYSVSREKKERFSLILESASTNQTSMYLCASSFVGAAGDEQYFGPGTRLTVT.

The V call is TRBV5-4, the J call TRBJ1-3; D may be TRBD1 (5 bases). The CDR3 extends over 17 amino acids. The ends were cut back, 0 bases at V and 1 base at J, with 14 bases in the middle. CDR1 is SGHNT and CDR2 is YYREEE in the germline V gene (reference sequence). CDR3 amino acids: CASSLAGTKGSGNTIYF. DNA for the CDR3: TGTGCCAGCAGCTTGGCCGGGACGAAGGGTTCTGGAAACACCATATATTTT. The variable domain in full, with the rest retrieved from reference TRBV5-4 and TRBJ1-3, is ETGVTQSPTHLIKTRGQQVTLRCSSQSGHNTVSWYQQALGQGPQFIFQYYREEENGRGNFPPRFSGLQFPNYSSELNVNALELDDSALYLCASSLAGTKGSGNTIYFGEGSWLTVV.

CDR3: CASSPRIRELFF. The CDR3 nucleotides read TGTGCCAGCAGCCCCAGGATCCGGGAGCTGTTTTTT. The V and J genes are TRBV4-2 and TRBJ2-2; no firm D call. Germline CDR1 is LGHNA and CDR2 is YNFKEQ. The CDR3 spans 12 residues. V dropped 4 bases and J dropped 9 bases, with 9 bases sitting between them.

The chain recombines TRBV19 with TRBJ1-1, with D tentatively TRBD1 (6 bases). With 7 bases removed from V and 1 base from J, the gap between germline ends came to 16 bases. The CDR3 consists of 15 residues. Germline CDR1 LNHDA, CDR2 SQIVND (reference sequence). CDR3 loop: CASTYAGQGNTEAFF. In DNA form, the CDR3 reads TGTGCCAGTACTTACGCGGGACAAGGGAACACTGAAGCTTTCTTT.

V usage is TRBV7-2 and J usage is TRBJ2-4; TRBD2 might be the D (6 bases). V lost 1 base to trimming and J lost 4 bases, with 20 bases between them. This CDR3 is built from 18 residues. Germline V gives CDR1 SGHTA, CDR2 FQGNSA. This CDR3 reads CASSLELMDSGSKNIQYF. The CDR3 bases are TGTGCCAGCAGCTTAGAACTCATGGATAGCGGAAGTAAAAACATTCAGTACTTC.

This clone was observed once. The chain is built from TRBV30 and TRBJ2-5, with 7 bases that match TRBD2. This CDR3 has 14 amino acids. V trimming: 3 bases; J trimming: 4 bases; junction bases outside the gene matches: 8. Germline V CDR1 and CDR2: GTSNPN, SVGIG (reference sequence). The CDR3 loop is CAWRPPGGRETQYF. As DNA, the CDR3 is TGTGCCTGGAGACCGCCCGGGGGGAGAGAGACCCAGTACTTC.

This sequence joins TRBV6-1 and TRBJ2-3, with TRBD1 matching 8 bases. The trim removed 8 bases at V and 4 bases at J, leaving 5 bases unmatched. The CDR3 is made up of 13 amino acids. The V gene's germline CDR1 is MNHNS and CDR2 SASEGT. CDR3 bases: TGTGCCAGCGTCCCGGGACAGGCAGATACGCAGTATTTT. This codes for CASVPGQADTQYF.